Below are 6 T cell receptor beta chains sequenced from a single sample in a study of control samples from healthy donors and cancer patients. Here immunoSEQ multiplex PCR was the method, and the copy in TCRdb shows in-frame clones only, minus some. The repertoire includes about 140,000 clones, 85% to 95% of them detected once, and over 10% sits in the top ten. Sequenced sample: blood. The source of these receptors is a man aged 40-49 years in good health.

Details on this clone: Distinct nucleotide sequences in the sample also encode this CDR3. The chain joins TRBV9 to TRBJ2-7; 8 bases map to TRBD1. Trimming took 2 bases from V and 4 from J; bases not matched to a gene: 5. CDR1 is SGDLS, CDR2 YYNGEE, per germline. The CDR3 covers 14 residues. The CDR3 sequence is CASSVGQGAYEQYF. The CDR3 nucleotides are TGTGCCAGCAGCGTGGGCCAGGGGGCTTACGAGCAGTACTTC.

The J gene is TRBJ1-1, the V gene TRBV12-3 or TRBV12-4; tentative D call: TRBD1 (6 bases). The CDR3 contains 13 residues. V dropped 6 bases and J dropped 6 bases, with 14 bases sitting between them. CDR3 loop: CASRHSQGPEAFF. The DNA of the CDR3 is TGTGCCAGCAGGCACTCACAGGGACCTGAAGCTTTCTTT.

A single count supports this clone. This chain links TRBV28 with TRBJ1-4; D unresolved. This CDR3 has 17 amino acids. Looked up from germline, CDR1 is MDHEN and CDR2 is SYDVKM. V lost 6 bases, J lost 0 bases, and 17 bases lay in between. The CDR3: CASRPSVGGATNEKLFF. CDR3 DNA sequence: TGTGCCAGCAGACCCTCCGTCGGCGGGGCAACTAATGAAAAACTGTTTTTT.

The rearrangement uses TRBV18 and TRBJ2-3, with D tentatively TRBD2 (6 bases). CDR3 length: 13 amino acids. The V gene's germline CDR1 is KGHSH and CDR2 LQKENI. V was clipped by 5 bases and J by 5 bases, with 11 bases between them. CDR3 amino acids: CASSAGIEDTQYF. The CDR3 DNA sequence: TGTGCCAGCTCAGCGGGAATTGAAGATACGCAGTATTTT.

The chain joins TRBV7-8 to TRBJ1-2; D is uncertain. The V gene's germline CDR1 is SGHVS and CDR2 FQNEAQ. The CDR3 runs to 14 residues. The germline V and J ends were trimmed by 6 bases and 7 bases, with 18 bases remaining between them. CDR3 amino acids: CASRPESFYGGYTF. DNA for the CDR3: TGTGCCAGCAGACCTGAATCATTCTATGGTGGCTACACCTTC. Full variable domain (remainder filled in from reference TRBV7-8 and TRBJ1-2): GAGVSQSPRYKVAKRGQDVALRCDPISGHVSLFWYQQALGQGPEFLTYFQNEAQLDKSGLPSDRFFAERPEGSVSTLKIQRTQQEDSAVYLCASRPESFYGGYTFGSGTRLTVV.

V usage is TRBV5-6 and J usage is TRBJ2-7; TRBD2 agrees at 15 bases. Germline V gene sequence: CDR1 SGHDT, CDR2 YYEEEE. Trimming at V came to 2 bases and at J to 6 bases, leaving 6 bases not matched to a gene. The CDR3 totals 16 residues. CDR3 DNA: TGTGCCAGCAGCTTCGGGACTAGCGGGAGGCTTAGCGAGCAGTACTTC. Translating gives CASSFGTSGRLSEQYF.